Below, 26 T cell receptor beta chains from the same sample are listed, as sequenced in a study of T-cell memory formation after mild COVID-19. TCRdb fed the 5' RACE reads into MiXCR, producing one record per CDR3 protein. Of 40,000 to 55,000 distinct CDR3 sequences in the sample, approximately 6.8% were seen once. Source material: PBMCs or a T cell subset sorted from them (not recorded which). Receptors originate from a man between 18 and 29 years old who had mild COVID-19 (a few samples of this study predate the infection). Cell type and time point are not known.

This rearrangement joins TRBV7-2 to TRBJ2-3; D remains ambiguous. The CDR3 has 15 residues. Germline V gene lookup returns CDR1 SGHTA and CDR2 FQGNSA. The germline V and J ends were trimmed by 1 base and 2 bases, with 10 bases remaining between them. The CDR3: CASSLGSEFTDTQYF. The CDR3 bases are TGTGCCAGCAGCTTAGGGTCAGAATTCACAGATACGCAGTATTTT.

This chain uses TRBV5-1 with TRBJ2-2; 7 positions agree with TRBD1. J lost 6 bases, V lost 4 bases, and 6 bases had no gene match. The germline V gene has CDR1 SGHRS and CDR2 YFSETQ. The CDR3 consists of 14 residues. CDR3: CASSDPQGSGELFF. CDR3 bases: TGCGCCAGCAGCGATCCACAGGGGTCCGGGGAGCTGTTTTTT.

This clonotype counts as medium-sized. The gene calls are TRBV5-1 and TRBJ2-3, with 8 bases identical to TRBD1. The CDR3 totals 14 residues. Germline loops: CDR1 SGHRS, CDR2 YFSETQ. J gave up 0 bases and V 6 bases, and 3 bases lay outside the gene matches. Here the CDR3 reads CASKGQGSTDTQYF. DNA for the CDR3: TGCGCCAGCAAAGGACAGGGCAGCACAGATACGCAGTATTTT. Together with reference TRBV5-1 and TRBJ2-3, the CDR3 gives the full variable domain: KAGVTQTPRYLIKTRGQQVTLSCSPISGHRSVSWYQQTPGQGLQFLFEYFSETQRNKGNFPGRFSGRQFSNSRSEMNVSTLELGDSALYLCASKGQGSTDTQYFGPGTRLTVL.

This clonotype has more than one count but fewer than ten. The chain combines TRBV24-1 with TRBJ1-2; TRBD1 matches at 8 bases. The V and J ends lost 3 bases and 4 bases, in that order; junction bases with no gene match: 15. The germline gives CDR1 KGHDR, CDR2 SFDVKD. There are 18 residues in the CDR3. The CDR3 region has the DNA TGTGCCACCAGTGATCGAGAACCCAGGGGGCCCTATTCCTATGGCTACACCTTC. Translation: CATSDREPRGPYSYGYTF.

This clonotype was observed a few times. The V gene is TRBV7-9, the J gene TRBJ1-1, with D maybe TRBD1 (6 bases). V was cut by 3 bases and J by 4 bases, with 12 bases left in between. The CDR3 is 14 residues long. Looked up from germline, CDR1 is SEHNR and CDR2 is FQNEAQ (reference sequence). Here the CDR3 DNA reads TGTGCCAGCAGCTTCAGGGGAGAGGGCACTGAAGCTTTCTTT. Its protein product is CASSFRGEGTEAFF.

This clonotype came up many times. The chain joins TRBV12-3 or TRBV12-4 to TRBJ1-6, with a possible D match to TRBD1 (5 bases). CDR3 length: 15 residues. V lost 6 bases and J lost 10, with 19 bases in between. In nucleotides, the CDR3 is TGTGCCAGCAGCCTTCGGGACCCTAGGGACTCACCCCTCCACTTT. Protein sequence: CASSLRDPRDSPLHF.

The chain has TRBV11-1 and TRBJ2-2; the D gene is possibly TRBD2 (6 bases). Germline CDR1 SGHAT, CDR2 FQDESV (reference sequence). The CDR3 sequence is 12 residues long. The germline V and J ends were trimmed by 5 bases and 6 bases, with 7 bases remaining between them. CDR3: CASSREAGELFF. As DNA, the CDR3 is TGTGCCAGCAGCAGGGAGGCCGGGGAGCTGTTTTTT.

This clonotype was observed at least ten times. The V call is TRBV4-1, the J call TRBJ1-1, with TRBD1 matching 8 bases. Germline CDR1 MGHRA, CDR2 YSYEKL. The CDR3 length is 14 residues. Germline trimming cut 8 bases from V and 0 bases from J; bases unmatched to any gene: 5. The CDR3 spells CASSGGSMNTEAFF. The CDR3 region has the DNA TGCGCCAGCTCAGGGGGCAGCATGAACACTGAAGCTTTCTTT.

There are a few counts of this clonotype. This chain uses TRBV6-6 with TRBJ1-5; possible D gene TRBD1, 5 bases. The CDR3 extends over 15 amino acids. V was trimmed by 6 bases and J by 4 bases, leaving 16 bases between them. In germline, CDR1 is MNHNY, CDR2 SVGAGI (reference sequence). The CDR3 protein is CASRSGRLANQPQHF. In DNA, the CDR3 is TGTGCCAGCAGGTCAGGGAGGCTCGCGAATCAGCCCCAGCATTTT.

This clonotype was observed a handful of times. The V and J genes are TRBV30 and TRBJ1-1; TRBD1 aligns across 9 bases. This CDR3 is built from 18 residues. After removal of 3 bases from V and 0 bases from J, the junction contained 14 bases not matched to a gene. CDR1 and CDR2 (germline): GTSNPN, SVGIG (reference sequence). CDR3 bases: TGTGCCTGGAGAGGACAGGGGTTAGGCCAAGGTGTGAACACTGAAGCTTTCTTT. This sequence encodes CAWRGQGLGQGVNTEAFF.

This clonotype was found a few times. The chain uses TRBV28 and TRBJ2-2; 10 positions agree with TRBD2. Germline lookup yields CDR1 MDHEN and CDR2 SYDVKM. With 5 bases clipped from V and 6 bases from J, the junction kept 9 bases outside the gene matches. The CDR3 spans 16 residues. The DNA for the CDR3 is TGTGCCAGCAGTACTTTAGCGGGGGGAATCCCCGGGGAGCTGTTTTTT. The encoded protein is CASSTLAGGIPGELFF.

This clonotype occurred a few times. The J gene is TRBJ1-2, the V gene TRBV4-2, with a tentative D call TRBD1 (6 bases). Germline V lookup: CDR1 LGHNA, CDR2 YNFKEQ. CDR3 length: 14 amino acids. V was shortened by 4 bases and J by 5 bases, with 14 bases between the two germline ends. The CDR3 loop reads CASSREGDLYGYTF. The CDR3 nucleotides read TGTGCCAGCAGCCGGGAGGGGGACCTTTATGGCTACACCTTC.

This clonotype appeared a few times. The chain couples TRBV7-9 to TRBJ2-6, with D perhaps TRBD1 (6 bases). The CDR3 contains 17 residues. V was cut by 4 bases and J by 0 bases, with 13 bases left in between. CDR1 and CDR2 from the germline V gene are SEHNR and FQNEAQ (reference sequence). CDR3 region: CASSSTRQDSGANVLTF. The CDR3 bases are TGTGCCAGCAGCTCCACCCGACAGGACTCTGGGGCCAACGTCCTGACTTTC. Complete variable domain (other parts from reference TRBV7-9 and TRBJ2-6): DTGVSQNPRHKITKRGQNVTFRCDPISEHNRLYWYRQTLGQGPEFLTYFQNEAQLEKSRLLSDRFSAERPKGSFSTLEIQRTEQGDSAMYLCASSSTRQDSGANVLTFGAGSRLTVL.

This clonotype was counted between two and nine times. This chain joins TRBV20-1 and TRBJ2-5; D is perhaps TRBD2 (5 bases). The germline CDR1 and CDR2 sequences are DFQATT and SNEGSKA (reference sequence). The CDR3 sequence is 13 residues long. V gave up 7 bases and J gave up 0 bases, with 12 bases separating them. The DNA for the CDR3 is TGCAGTGTTCGAGGGCGAAACCAAGAGACCCAGTACTTC. Amino acid sequence: CSVRGRNQETQYF.

This clonotype was seen at least ten times. The chain employs TRBV6-5 and TRBJ2-5, with TRBD2 identical over 7 bases. V shed 6 bases and J 5 bases; nucleotides not matched to a gene: 6. The CDR3 totals 13 residues. Germline V gene sequence: CDR1 MNHEY, CDR2 SVGAGI. The CDR3 nucleotides read TGTGCCAGCAGGCAAGGACTAGTCGAGACCCAGTACTTC. Amino acids: CASRQGLVETQYF.

The chain links TRBV28 to TRBJ2-3, with D hard to call. Germline CDR1 MDHEN, CDR2 SYDVKM. Trimming shortened V by 4 bases and J by 4 bases, and 12 bases separated the two germline ends. The CDR3 length is 14 residues. The CDR3 bases are TGTGCCAGCAGTTCCCAACAGTTCCCAGATACGCAGTATTTT. Protein: CASSSQQFPDTQYF. The full variable domain, completed using reference TRBV28 and TRBJ2-3, is DVKVTQSSRYLVKRTGEKVFLECVQDMDHENMFWYRQDPGLGLRLIYFSYDVKMKEKGDIPEGYSVSREKKERFSLILESASTNQTSMYLCASSSQQFPDTQYFGPGTRLTVL.

This clonotype showed up just a few times. The J gene is TRBJ2-2, the V gene TRBV4-2; 12 bases map to TRBD2. The CDR3 contains 18 residues. Germline V lookup: CDR1 LGHNA, CDR2 YNFKEQ. The junction had 6 bases not matched to a gene; V was cut back by 0 bases and J by 4 bases. The CDR3 loop is CASSQEPSGGAGTGELFF. CDR3 bases: TGTGCCAGCAGCCAAGAACCTAGCGGGGGGGCGGGCACCGGGGAGCTGTTTTTT.

The chain uses TRBV9 and TRBJ2-3; D possibly uses TRBD1 or TRBD2 (5 bases each). Germline CDR1 SGDLS, CDR2 YYNGEE. Between the trimmed V and J ends, which lost 4 bases and 1 base, there was a span of 10 bases. This CDR3 comprises 14 residues. CDR3 sequence (DNA): TGTGCCAGCAGCAAGGGACCTGGCACAGATACGCAGTATTTT. Its protein product is CASSKGPGTDTQYF.

The chain links TRBV11-2 to TRBJ1-1; 8 nucleotides align to TRBD1. With 5 bases clipped from V and 5 bases from J, the junction kept 10 bases outside the gene matches. CDR1 and CDR2 (germline): SGHAT, FQNNGV. The CDR3 extends over 15 amino acids. The CDR3 DNA is TGTGCCAGCAGCACATTCAGGGGGCAGAGGACTGAAGCTTTCTTT. Protein product: CASSTFRGQRTEAFF.

There are a few counts of this clonotype. The rearrangement joins TRBV6-6 to TRBJ2-1; the match to TRBD1 covers 10 bases. Germline V gene data show CDR1 as MNHNY and CDR2 as SVGAGI (reference sequence). V gave up 4 bases and J gave up 9 bases; unmatched junction bases: 9. The CDR3 has 15 residues. CDR3 in amino acids: CASSSAGTGAGEQFF. The CDR3 DNA reads as TGTGCCAGCAGTTCCGCCGGGACAGGGGCGGGTGAGCAGTTCTTC.

This clonotype occurred a few times. The chain recombines TRBV27 with TRBJ1-1; the D gene is possibly TRBD1 (5 bases). V was pared by 6 bases and J by 2 bases, with 25 bases between. The CDR3 totals 18 residues. Germline-derived CDR1 and CDR2 are MNHEY and SMNVEV (reference sequence). The CDR3 DNA sequence: TGTGCCAGCAGGCCCTTCACCCCCAGGTTGGGGGGAAACACTGAAGCTTTCTTT. Its protein is CASRPFTPRLGGNTEAFF.

The chain is built from TRBV2 and TRBJ1-2; 7 bases map to TRBD1. Germline CDR1 SNHLY, CDR2 FYNNEI. CDR3 size: 13 residues. V lost 7 bases to trimming and J lost 8 bases; unmatched junction nucleotides: 10. This chain's CDR3 is CASTVVQGTGYTF. CDR3 nucleotide sequence: TGTGCCAGCACAGTGGTACAGGGGACGGGCTACACCTTC.

Only a few counts were recorded for this clonotype. This rearrangement joins TRBV3-1 to TRBJ1-1; D gene uncertain. The CDR3 length is 13 residues. Germline V gene lookup returns CDR1 LGHDT and CDR2 YNNKEL (reference sequence). V lost 2 bases and J 2 bases, leaving 6 bases between the germline ends. CDR3 loop: CASSQNENTEAFF. CDR3 in DNA: TGTGCCAGCAGCCAAAATGAAAACACTGAAGCTTTCTTT.

The CDR3 coding sequence is TGTGCCAGCAGCCGGGCCCCTAGCGGGGACATTCAGTACTTC. Its translation is CASSRAPSGDIQYF. The chain carries TRBV7-2 and TRBJ2-4; 9 nucleotides match TRBD2. Germline V lookup: CDR1 SGHTA, CDR2 FQGNSA. V lost 5 bases and J lost 8; bases outside the gene matches: 7. The CDR3 is made up of 14 amino acids.

This clonotype came up a few times. The rearrangement uses TRBV19 and TRBJ2-6, with unresolved D. Trimming removed 1 base at V and 5 bases at J, with 6 bases between. Germline values: CDR1 LNHDA, CDR2 SQIVND (reference sequence). The CDR3 runs 14 residues. CDR3 DNA: TGTGCCAGTAGTATAGGTCTAAGGGCCAACGTCCTGACTTTC. Translation gives CASSIGLRANVLTF. The whole variable domain, filled in from reference TRBV19 and TRBJ2-6, reads DGGITQSPKYLFRKEGQNVTLSCEQNLNHDAMYWYRQDPGQGLRLIYYSQIVNDFQKGDIAEGYSVSREKKESFPLTVTSAQKNPTAFYLCASSIGLRANVLTFGAGSRLTVL.

V and J are TRBV27 and TRBJ1-2; unclear D gene. V lost 8 bases and J 2 bases, leaving 12 bases between the germline ends. Germline loops: CDR1 MNHEY, CDR2 SMNVEV (reference sequence). The CDR3 has 13 amino acids. The CDR3 coding sequence is TGTGCCAGCCTCGTGCAGGACAACTATGGCTACACCTTC. Protein sequence: CASLVQDNYGYTF.